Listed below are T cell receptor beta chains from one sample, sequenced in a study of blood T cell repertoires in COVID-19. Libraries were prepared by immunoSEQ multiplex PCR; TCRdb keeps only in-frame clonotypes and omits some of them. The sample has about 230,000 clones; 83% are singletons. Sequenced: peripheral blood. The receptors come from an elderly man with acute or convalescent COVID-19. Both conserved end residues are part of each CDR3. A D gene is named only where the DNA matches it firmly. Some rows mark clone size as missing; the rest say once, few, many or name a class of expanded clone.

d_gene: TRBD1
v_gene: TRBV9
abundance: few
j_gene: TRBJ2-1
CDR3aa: CASTEGAGGIANEQFF
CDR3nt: TGTGCCAGCACCGAAGGGGCAGGGGGCATTGCCAATGAGCAGTTCTTC

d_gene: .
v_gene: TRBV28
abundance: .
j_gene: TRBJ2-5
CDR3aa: CASSLARPGGTQYF
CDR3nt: TGTGCCAGCAGTCTCGCACGGCCGGGTGGGACCCAGTACTTC

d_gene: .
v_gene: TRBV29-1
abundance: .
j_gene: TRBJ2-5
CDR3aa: CSVGGGLSETQYF
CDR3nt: TGCAGCGTTGGGGGGGGGCTGTCAGAGACCCAGTACTTC

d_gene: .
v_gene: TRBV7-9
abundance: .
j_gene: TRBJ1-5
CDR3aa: CASSPIGGQSNQPQHF
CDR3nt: TGTGCCAGCAGCCCTATAGGCGGACAGTCAAATCAGCCCCAGCATTTT

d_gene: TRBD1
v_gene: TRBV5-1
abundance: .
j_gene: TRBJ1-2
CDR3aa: CASSLAYGQAIGYGYTF
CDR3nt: TGCGCCAGCAGCTTGGCTTATGGACAGGCGATAGGCTATGGCTACACCTTC

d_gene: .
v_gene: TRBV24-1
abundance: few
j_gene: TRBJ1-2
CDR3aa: CATSSGSNPLASGYTF
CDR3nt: TGTGCCACCAGTTCGGGGTCAAACCCACTTGCGAGTGGCTACACCTTC

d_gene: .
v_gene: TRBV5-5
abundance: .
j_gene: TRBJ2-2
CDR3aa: CASSSVGTPNTGELFF
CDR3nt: TGTGCCAGCAGCTCGGTCGGGACACCGAACACCGGGGAGCTGTTTTTT

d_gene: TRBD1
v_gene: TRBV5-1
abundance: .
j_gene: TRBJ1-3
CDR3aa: CASSSGQGAGSGNTIYF
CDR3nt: TGCGCCAGCAGCTCCGGACAGGGGGCTGGCTCTGGAAACACCATATATTTT

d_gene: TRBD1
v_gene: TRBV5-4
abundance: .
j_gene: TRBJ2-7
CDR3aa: CASSPGIGTGYEQYF
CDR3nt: TGTGCCAGCAGCCCCGGGATCGGGACAGGGTACGAGCAGTACTTC

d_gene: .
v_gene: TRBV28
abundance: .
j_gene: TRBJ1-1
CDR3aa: CASRSEMNTEAFF
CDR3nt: TGTGCCAGTAGAAGCGAGATGAACACTGAAGCTTTCTTT

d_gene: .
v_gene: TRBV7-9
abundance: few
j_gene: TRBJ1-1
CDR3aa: CASSYQGRVNTEAFF
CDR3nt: TGTGCCAGCAGCTACCAGGGTCGGGTGAACACTGAAGCTTTCTTT

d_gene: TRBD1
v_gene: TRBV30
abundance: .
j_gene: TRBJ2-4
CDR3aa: CAWKGQGLAKNIQYF
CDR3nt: TGTGCCTGGAAGGGACAGGGATTAGCCAAAAACATTCAGTACTTC

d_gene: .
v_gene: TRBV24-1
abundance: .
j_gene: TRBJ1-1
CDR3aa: CATSDTIRNEAFF
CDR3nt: TGTGCCACCAGTGATACCATCAGGAATGAAGCTTTCTTT

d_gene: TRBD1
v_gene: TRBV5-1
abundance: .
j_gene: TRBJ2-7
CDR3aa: CASSLAGQGADEQYF
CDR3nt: TGCGCCAGCAGCTTGGCCGGGCAGGGGGCTGACGAGCAGTACTTC

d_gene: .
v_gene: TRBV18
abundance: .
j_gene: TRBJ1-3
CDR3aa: CASSPSRGTGNTIYF
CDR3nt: TGTGCCAGCTCACCATCCAGGGGAACTGGAAACACCATATATTTT

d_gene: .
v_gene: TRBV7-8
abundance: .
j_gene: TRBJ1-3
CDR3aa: CASSLGTERNTIYF
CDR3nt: TGTGCCAGCAGCTTAGGGACAGAAAGAAACACCATATATTTT

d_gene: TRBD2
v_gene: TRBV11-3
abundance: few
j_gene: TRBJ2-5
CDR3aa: CASSLDQYRTSEETQYF
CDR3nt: TGTGCCAGCAGCTTAGATCAGTATCGGACTAGCGAAGAGACCCAGTACTTC

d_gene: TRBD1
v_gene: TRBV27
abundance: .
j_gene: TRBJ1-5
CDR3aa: CASSPLGQGGGVPQHF
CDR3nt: TGTGCCAGCAGTCCCCTGGGACAGGGGGGGGGTGTACCCCAGCATTTT

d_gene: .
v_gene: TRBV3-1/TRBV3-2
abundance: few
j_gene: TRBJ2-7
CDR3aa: CASSQVVREQYF
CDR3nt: TGTGCCAGCAGCCAAGTTGTGCGTGAGCAGTACTTC

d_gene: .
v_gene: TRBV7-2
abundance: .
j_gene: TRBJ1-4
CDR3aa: CASSLGGGEKLFF
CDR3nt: TGTGCCAGCAGCTTAGGGGGAGGTGAAAAACTGTTTTTT

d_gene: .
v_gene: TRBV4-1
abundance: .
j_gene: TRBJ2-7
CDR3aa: CASSQTDRRWTYEQYF
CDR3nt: TGCGCCAGCAGCCAGACCGACAGGCGGTGGACCTACGAGCAGTACTTC

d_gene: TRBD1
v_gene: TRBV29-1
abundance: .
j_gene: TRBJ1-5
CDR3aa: CSVTTGSSNQPQHF
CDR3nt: TGCAGCGTAACGACAGGGAGTAGCAATCAGCCCCAGCATTTT

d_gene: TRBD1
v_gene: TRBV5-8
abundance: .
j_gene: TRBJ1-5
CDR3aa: CASSLGQGGQPQHF
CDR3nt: TGTGCCAGCAGCTTGGGACAGGGTGGACAGCCCCAGCATTTT

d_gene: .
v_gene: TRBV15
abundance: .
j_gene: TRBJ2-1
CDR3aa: CATSPGGIPNEQFF
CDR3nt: TGTGCCACCAGTCCCGGAGGGATCCCCAATGAGCAGTTCTTC

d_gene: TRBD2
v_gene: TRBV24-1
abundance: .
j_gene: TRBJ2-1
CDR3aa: CATSVLGTSGNNEQFF
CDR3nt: TGTGCCACCAGTGTTCTGGGTACTAGCGGAAACAATGAGCAGTTCTTC

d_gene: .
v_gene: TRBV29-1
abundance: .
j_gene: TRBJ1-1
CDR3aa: CSVTQTGQNTEAFF
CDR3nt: TGCAGCGTCACACAGACAGGTCAGAACACTGAAGCTTTCTTT

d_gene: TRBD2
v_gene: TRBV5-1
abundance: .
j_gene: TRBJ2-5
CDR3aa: CASKSLAGEETQYF
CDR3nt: TGCGCCAGCAAATCACTAGCGGGAGAAGAGACCCAGTACTTC

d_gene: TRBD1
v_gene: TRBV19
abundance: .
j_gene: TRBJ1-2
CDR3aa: CASRNRQGLIYGYTF
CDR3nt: TGTGCCAGTAGAAACCGACAGGGGTTGATTTATGGCTACACCTTC

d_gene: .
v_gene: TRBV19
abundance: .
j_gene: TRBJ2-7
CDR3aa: CASSTTNLHEQYF
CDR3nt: TGTGCCAGTAGTACCACTAATCTCCACGAGCAGTACTTC

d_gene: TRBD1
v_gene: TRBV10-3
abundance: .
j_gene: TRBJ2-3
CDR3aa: CAISPDRVTDTQYF
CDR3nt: TGTGCCATCTCTCCGGACAGGGTCACAGATACGCAGTATTTT

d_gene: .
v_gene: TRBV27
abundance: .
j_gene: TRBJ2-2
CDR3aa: CASSLARANTGELFF
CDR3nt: TGTGCCAGCAGTTTGGCCAGGGCCAACACCGGGGAGCTGTTTTTT

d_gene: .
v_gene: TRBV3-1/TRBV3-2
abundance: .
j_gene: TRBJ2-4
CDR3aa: CASSPTGFRAKNIQYF
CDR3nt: TGTGCCAGCTCCCCAACGGGGTTCCGCGCCAAAAACATTCAGTACTTC

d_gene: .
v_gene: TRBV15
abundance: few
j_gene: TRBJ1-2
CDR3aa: CATSRGGPSNYGYTF
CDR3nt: TGTGCCACCAGCAGAGGGGGGCCATCTAACTATGGCTACACCTTC

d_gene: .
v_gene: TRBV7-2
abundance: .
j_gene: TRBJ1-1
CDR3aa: CASSLATALNTEAFF
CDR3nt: TGTGCCAGCAGCTTAGCCACAGCCCTGAACACTGAAGCTTTCTTT

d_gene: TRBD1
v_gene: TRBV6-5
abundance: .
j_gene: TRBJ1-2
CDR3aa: CASSTPTGGNYGYTF
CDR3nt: TGTGCCAGCAGCACACCGACAGGGGGGAACTATGGCTACACCTTC

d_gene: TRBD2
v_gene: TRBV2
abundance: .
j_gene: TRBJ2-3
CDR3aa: CASKEGRERLAQYF
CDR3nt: TGTGCCAGCAAAGAGGGGCGGGAGCGACTTGCGCAGTATTTT

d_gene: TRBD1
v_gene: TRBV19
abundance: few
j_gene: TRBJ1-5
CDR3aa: CASSLGQLLNQPQHF
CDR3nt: TGTGCCAGTAGTTTGGGACAGCTACTTAATCAGCCCCAGCATTTT

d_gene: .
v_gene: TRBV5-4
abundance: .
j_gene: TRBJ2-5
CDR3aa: CASSLSSPMQETQYF
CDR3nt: TGTGCCAGCAGCTTGTCATCCCCCATGCAAGAGACCCAGTACTTC

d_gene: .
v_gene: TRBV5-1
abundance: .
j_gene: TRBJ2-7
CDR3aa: CASSSGNSGTVYEQYF
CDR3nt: TGCGCCAGCAGCTCCGGTAATAGCGGGACAGTCTACGAGCAGTACTTC

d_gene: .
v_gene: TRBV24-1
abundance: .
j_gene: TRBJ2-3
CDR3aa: CATSENVGGYRYF
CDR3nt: TGTGCCACCAGTGAAAACGTCGGGGGTTATCGGTATTTT